The sequence of this T cell receptor (beta chain) was determined in a study of T cell responses to AZD1222 COVID-19 vaccine. Assay used: immunoSEQ multiplex PCR; TCRdb lists only in-frame clones, some missing. The sample contains tens of thousands of clones, around 80% of which appear only once. Only one count was recorded for this clone. With 6 bases removed from V and 0 bases from J, the gap between germline ends came to 14 bases. CDR3 length: 16 amino acids. Germline V CDR1 and CDR2: SEHNR, FQNEAQ (reference sequence). The TCR was taken from an adult who received the AZD1222 COVID-19 vaccine. Sample: peripheral blood, taken 28 days after the second AZD1222 dose. The chain employs TRBV7-9 and TRBJ1-4, with D unresolved. CDR3 sequence: CASSLAVPATNEKLFF. CDR3 in DNA: TGTGCCAGCAGTCTGGCGGTGCCTGCAACTAATGAAAAACTGTTTTTT.